This T cell receptor beta chain appears in the sequencing data of a study of cytomegalovirus exposure and HLA in healthy donors. Study-wide context: The approximately 110 validation repertoires, a later analysis reported, used the same platform as the approximately 670 first-cohort repertoires.

Sequencing was performed with immunoSEQ multiplex PCR; in TCRdb, only in-frame clones are kept and a portion is missing. The repertoire holds around 120,000 clones, with more than 85% as singletons. Worth noting for this clone: What it recognizes is unknown.

The donors belonged to the roughly 120-subject validation cohort, separate from the 666-subject first cohort. Study outcomes and limitations: According to a subsequent analysis, TCR clusters from the first cohort were inclined to appear together in the 120 validation repertoires. Most sequenced TCRs were rare (though some public TCRs occurred in many donors).

Trimming took off 0 bases at V and 9 bases at J, with 14 bases between the two ends. Germline-derived CDR1 and CDR2 are GTSNPN and SVGIG (reference sequence). The CDR3 contains 13 residues. The receptor was derived from a man aged 18-30 years in good health and CMV-seropositive. The rearrangement links TRBV30 to TRBJ1-2; D unclear. The sample was PBMCs. The CDR3 loop reads CAWSVERVNRYTF. The CDR3 nucleotides are TGTGCCTGGAGTGTGGAGAGGGTCAACCGCTACACCTTC.